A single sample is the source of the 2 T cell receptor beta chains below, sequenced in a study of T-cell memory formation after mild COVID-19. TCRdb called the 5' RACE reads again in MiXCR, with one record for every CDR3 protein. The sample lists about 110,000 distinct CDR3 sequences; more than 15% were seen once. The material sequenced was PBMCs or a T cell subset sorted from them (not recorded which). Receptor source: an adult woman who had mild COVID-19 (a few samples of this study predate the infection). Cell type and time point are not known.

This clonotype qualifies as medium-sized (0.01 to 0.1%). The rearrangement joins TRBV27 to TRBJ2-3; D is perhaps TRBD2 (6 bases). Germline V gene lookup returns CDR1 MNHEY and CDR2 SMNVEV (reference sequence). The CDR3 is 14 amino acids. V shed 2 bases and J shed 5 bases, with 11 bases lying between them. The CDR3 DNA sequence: TGTGCCAGCAGTTTAACGGGAGTGTTAGATACGCAGTATTTT. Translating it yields CASSLTGVLDTQYF.

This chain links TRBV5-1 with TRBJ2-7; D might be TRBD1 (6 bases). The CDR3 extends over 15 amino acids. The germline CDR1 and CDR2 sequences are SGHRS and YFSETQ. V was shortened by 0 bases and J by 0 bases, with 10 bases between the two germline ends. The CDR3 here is CASSLAWGPSYEQYF. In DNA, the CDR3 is TGCGCCAGCAGCTTGGCCTGGGGGCCCTCCTACGAGCAGTACTTC.